This T cell receptor (beta chain) was identified in a study of chemoradiotherapy in HPV16-positive cancers (dated by TCRdb to between 2021 and 2024). Background on the whole study: Candidate HPV-specific T-cell clones and common TCR motifs were defined through functional T-cell assays on cells from two HPV16-positive patients. The study asked whether T-cell immunity to the HPV oncoproteins E6 and E7 changes during chemoradiotherapy and whether this immunity affects survival. The candidate HPV-specific TCRs and motifs were subsequently tracked in TCR repertoires obtained from roughly 90 patients with HPV-related cancers.

Concerning this clone itself: Its antigen remains unidentified. It has no much larger one-base neighbor in the sample; base qualities were not kept.

Trimming at the junction amounts to 5 bases on V and 5 bases on J, and the germline ends lie 10 bases apart. Inclusive of the bounding cysteine and phenylalanine, the CDR3 is 13 residues long. The read is trimmed to its CDR3 DNA, 39 bases read in frame from base 1. CDR1 and CDR2, per the germline V gene, are SGHTA and FQGNSA. Repertoires were sampled repeatedly over the course of chemoradiotherapy, so clonal expansion could be followed in the tumor microenvironment. The library was made by the immunoSEQ multiplex PCR assay. Held by TCRdb, this immuneACCESS table contains in-frame sequences only and omits some clones. Under half of the omission traces to an unresolved V gene where checked; the cause of the rest is unknown. The sample table contains tens of thousands of clones; only one count was recorded for approximately 93% of them. Over 2.5% of the sample is taken by the ten largest. Broad study findings and their caveats: Among HPV16-positive patients, expansion of HPV-responsive T cells during chemoradiotherapy was associated with better recurrence-free survival. Only two HPV16-positive patients were used to derive the functional definition of HPV-specific T cells, and the survival association was reported for HPV16-positive patients. Expansion of candidate HPV-specific clones and E7-related TCR motifs was observed in the tumor microenvironment during treatment, whereas no such expansion was observed for non-HPV-specific T cells.

This clonotype originated in a human donor with HPV-associated anogenital cancer. The V gene is TRBV7-2 and the J gene is TRBJ1-5, with no confidently assigned D gene. Sample collection was performed from a patient who underwent chemoradiotherapy. The sequenced DNA: TGTGCCAGCAGCCTCGGAGGTTATCAGCCCCAGCATTTT. It specifies CASSLGGYQPQHF.